This T cell receptor beta chain comes out of a study of post-analysis software for immune sequencing data. General observations from the study: Included in a set of about five TRBV segments more frequent in patients than controls were TRBV5-6, TRBV5-1 and TRBV20-1. Controls showed significantly higher normalized Chao1 diversity than did multiple sclerosis patients. Samples sharing a preparation batch grouped tightly together when assessed by F measure.

This clonotype was seen a single time. Its antigen is undetermined. The V gene lost 5 bases and the J gene lost 4 bases, with 14 bases spanning the gap. Germline values: CDR1 GTSNPN, CDR2 SVGIG (reference sequence). CDR3 length: 13 amino acids. Presence of unique molecular identifiers characterized the TCR beta cDNA libraries. A population of about 1 to 11 million T cells gave rise to roughly 500,000 cDNA molecules. TCRdb recomputed calls from the PCR reads with MiXCR, one row per CDR3 protein. Of around 700,000 distinct CDR3 sequences in the sample, 55% to 60% were seen once. Sequencing was carried out using blood. The source is a girl aged 2 to 9 with multiple sclerosis. The chain couples TRBV30 to TRBJ1-1, with D maybe TRBD1 (5 bases). The chain's CDR3 is CAWDSLGGTEAFF. CDR3 sequence (DNA): TGTGCCTGGGACAGTCTGGGGGGCACTGAAGCTTTCTTT.